Below are 27 T cell receptor beta chains sequenced from a single sample in a study of T cell responses to AZD1222 COVID-19 vaccine. TCRdb keeps only in-frame clones here, not all; method: immunoSEQ multiplex PCR. There are approximately 92,000 clones in the sample; roughly 88% occur only once, and 22% lies in the top ten. This specimen was peripheral blood, taken on day 0 of AZD1222 vaccination. Every receptor here comes from an adult in good health.

The V gene is TRBV10-3, the J gene TRBJ1-5; 7 positions agree with TRBD1. The germline CDR1 and CDR2 sequences are ENHRY and SYGVKD. The CDR3 contains 13 residues. V lost 6 bases to trimming and J lost 7 bases; unmatched junction nucleotides: 6. The chain's CDR3 is CAISLTGSQPQHF. The CDR3 nucleotides are TGTGCCATCAGCCTGACAGGGAGCCAGCCCCAGCATTTT.

The rearrangement links TRBV7-8 to TRBJ1-6; perhaps TRBD1 as D (6 bases). Germline values: CDR1 SGHVS, CDR2 FQNEAQ. The CDR3 sequence is 16 residues long. The V end lost 0 bases, the J end lost 10 bases, and 16 bases lay between the germline ends. CDR3 nucleotide sequence: TGTGCCAGCAGCTTAGCCGAGGGGGGGCGCTTCTCACCCCTCCACTTT. As protein: CASSLAEGGRFSPLHF.

This clone was seen only once. The J gene is TRBJ1-6, the V gene TRBV7-2; 7 positions agree with TRBD1. Per germline, CDR1 SGHTA and CDR2 FQGNSA. With V trimmed by 0 bases and J by 13 bases, 6 bases remained unmatched. CDR3 size: 14 residues. CDR3 sequence: CASSLAQDRVPLHF. CDR3 sequence (DNA): TGTGCCAGCAGCTTAGCGCAAGACAGGGTCCCCCTCCACTTT.

This rearrangement joins TRBV5-8 to TRBJ2-1; 9 nucleotides line up with TRBD1. This CDR3 comprises 13 residues. With V trimmed by 7 bases and J by 7 bases, 6 bases remained unmatched. CDR1 and CDR2 (germline): SGHTS, YDEGEE. CDR3 in amino acids: CASGRTGENEQFF. CDR3 in DNA: TGTGCCAGCGGGCGGACAGGGGAGAATGAGCAGTTCTTC.

This chain links TRBV4-1 with TRBJ1-5; D gene unclear. The CDR3 covers 15 residues. Between the trimmed V and J ends, which lost 2 bases and 5 bases, there was a span of 13 bases. Germline CDR1 MGHRA, CDR2 YSYEKL. The CDR3 is CASSQTGFRDQPQHF. The CDR3 DNA is TGCGCCAGCAGCCAAACGGGGTTCCGAGATCAGCCCCAGCATTTT.

The CDR3 loop reads CASKLPGPHGNEQFF. The CDR3 DNA is TGTGCCAGCAAACTACCGGGACCCCATGGCAATGAGCAGTTCTTC. The chain uses TRBV19 and TRBJ2-1, with D perhaps assigned TRBD1 or TRBD2 (5 bases each). The CDR3 runs 15 residues. The V end lost 9 bases, the J end lost 6 bases, and 21 bases lay between the germline ends. Germline CDR1 is LNHDA and CDR2 is SQIVND (reference sequence). Complete variable domain (other parts from reference TRBV19 and TRBJ2-1): DGGITQSPKYLFRKEGQNVTLSCEQNLNHDAMYWYRQDPGQGLRLIYYSQIVNDFQKGDIAEGYSVSREKKESFPLTVTSAQKNPTAFYLCASKLPGPHGNEQFFGPGTRLTVL.

In DNA, the CDR3 is TGTGCCAGCTCACGGACCCCAGGGGCTGGGAACACTGAAGCTTTCTTT. This codes for CASSRTPGAGNTEAFF. The J gene is TRBJ1-1, the V gene TRBV18; tentatively, D is TRBD1 (6 bases). The germline V and J ends were trimmed by 4 bases and 1 base, with 16 bases remaining between them. Germline V CDR1 and CDR2: KGHSH, LQKENI. The CDR3 loop spans 16 amino acids.

The chain uses TRBV3-1 (or the pseudogene TRBV3-2) and TRBJ1-4, with a possible D match to TRBD1 (6 bases). V dropped 3 bases and J dropped 11 bases, with 25 bases sitting between them. The germline V gene encodes CDR1 LGHDT and CDR2 YNNKEL (reference sequence). This CDR3 region has 17 residues. CDR3 region: CASSHPPTGSGFSKLFF. The CDR3 DNA is TGTGCCAGCAGCCACCCCCCTACAGGGTCGGGATTTAGCAAACTGTTTTTT.

The J gene is TRBJ1-5, the V gene TRBV7-9; D call uncertain. Germline CDR1 SEHNR, CDR2 FQNEAQ (reference sequence). V dropped 2 bases and J dropped 6 bases, with 11 bases sitting between them. The CDR3 covers 14 residues. The CDR3 is CASSLMAAGQPQHF. CDR3 in DNA: TGTGCCAGCAGCTTAATGGCAGCGGGTCAGCCCCAGCATTTT.

The chain recombines TRBV29-1 with TRBJ1-4; 10 nucleotides agree with TRBD1. This CDR3 is built from 19 residues. CDR1 and CDR2 from the germline V gene are SQVTM and ANQGSEA. J was trimmed by 7 bases and V by 1 base; bases with no gene match: 18. The CDR3 is CSVEVPRGQGYPTLEKLFF. CDR3 bases: TGCAGCGTTGAAGTCCCACGGGGACAGGGGTACCCTACTCTTGAAAAACTGTTTTTT.

The chain employs TRBV5-1 and TRBJ1-5; TRBD1 matches at 10 bases. After removal of 5 bases from V and 2 bases from J, the junction contained 1 base not matched to a gene. Germline CDR1 SGHRS, CDR2 YFSETQ. CDR3 length: 14 amino acids. CDR3 region: CASRGQGGNQPQHF. The CDR3 DNA is TGCGCCAGCAGAGGACAGGGGGGCAATCAGCCCCAGCATTTT.

This sequence joins TRBV18 and TRBJ2-7, with D uncertain. Germline V gene sequence: CDR1 KGHSH, CDR2 LQKENI. Trimming removed 2 bases from V and 1 base from J, with 6 bases in between. The CDR3 length is 13 residues. The CDR3 nucleotides read TGTGCCAGCTCACCAAGTCAGTCCTACGAGCAGTACTTC. Amino acids: CASSPSQSYEQYF.

The V and J genes are TRBV27 and TRBJ1-2; D unclear. Germline V gene sequence: CDR1 MNHEY, CDR2 SMNVEV (reference sequence). The CDR3 consists of 14 residues. V was shortened by 2 bases and J by 4 bases, with 11 bases between the two germline ends. The DNA of the CDR3 is TGTGCCAGCAGTTTAGAGCCAACGGGCTATGGCTACACCTTC. This gives the protein CASSLEPTGYGYTF.

The chain employs TRBV6-5 and TRBJ1-4; tentatively, D is TRBD1 (6 bases). Germline values: CDR1 MNHEY, CDR2 SVGAGI. The CDR3 sequence is 14 residues long. Trimming removed 6 bases from V and 7 bases from J, with 15 bases in between. CDR3: CASSLGGRFEKLFF. CDR3 in DNA: TGTGCCAGCAGCCTGGGGGGCCGTTTTGAAAAACTGTTTTTT.

This clone has just one count. The chain links TRBV27 to TRBJ1-6; possible D gene TRBD1, 5 bases. CDR3 length: 16 residues. V lost 3 bases, J lost 10 bases, and 19 bases lay in between. The germline V gene has CDR1 MNHEY and CDR2 SMNVEV (reference sequence). The CDR3 region is CASSFGIRGPGSPLHF. The DNA for the CDR3 is TGTGCCAGCAGTTTTGGAATCCGGGGCCCAGGGTCACCCCTCCACTTT.

J is TRBJ1-3 and V is TRBV19, with D unresolved. V gave up 4 bases and J gave up 3 bases, with 10 bases separating them. CDR3 length: 14 residues. Germline CDR1 is LNHDA and CDR2 is SQIVND (reference sequence). DNA for the CDR3: TGTGCCAGTAGTACAGGAGGCAGTGGAAACACCATATATTTT. This encodes CASSTGGSGNTIYF.

The chain employs TRBV9 and TRBJ1-1; D is undetermined. CDR3 size: 13 residues. The ends were cut back, 2 bases at V and 3 bases at J, with 8 bases in the middle. CDR1 and CDR2 from the germline V gene are SGDLS and YYNGEE. The CDR3 sequence is CASSVRTDTEAFF. The CDR3 coding sequence is TGTGCCAGCAGCGTGAGGACTGACACTGAAGCTTTCTTT.

This sequence joins TRBV18 and TRBJ1-4; 9 bases map to TRBD1. This CDR3 contains 15 residues. Trimming cost V 6 bases and J 3 bases; bases outside gene matches: 5. Germline V gives CDR1 KGHSH, CDR2 LQKENI. The CDR3 DNA sequence: TGTGCCAGCTCTCCGGGACAGGGATCTAATGAAAAACTGTTTTTT. Protein: CASSPGQGSNEKLFF. The variable domain in full, completed from reference TRBV18 and TRBJ1-4, reads NAGVMQNPRHLVRRRGQEARLRCSPMKGHSHVYWYRQLPEEGLKFMVYLQKENIIDESGMPKERFSAEFPKEGPSILRIQQVVRGDSAAYFCASSPGQGSNEKLFFGSGTQLSVL.

The gene calls are TRBV2 and TRBJ2-3; 11 bases map to TRBD1. CDR1 SNHLY and CDR2 FYNNEI come from the germline V gene. The CDR3 spans 15 residues. V was clipped by 4 bases and J by 1 base; unmatched bases: 1. CDR3 DNA: TGTGCCAGCAGTGGGGGACAGGGGGGCACAGATACGCAGTATTTT. It is translated as CASSGGQGGTDTQYF.

This clone came up a few times. J is TRBJ2-5 and V is TRBV7-9; D ambiguous. The germline V gene has CDR1 SEHNR and CDR2 FQNEAQ (reference sequence). CDR3 size: 11 residues. V lost 1 base and J lost 5, with 2 bases in between. The CDR3 DNA reads TGTGCCAGCAGCTTAGTTGAGACCCAGTACTTC. It codes for CASSLVETQYF.

V and J are TRBV10-3 and TRBJ1-2, with 9 bases lining up with TRBD1. Germline CDR1 reads ENHRY; CDR2 reads SYGVKD. The ends lost 6 bases at V and 8 bases at J; junction bases unmatched: 4. The CDR3 totals 12 residues. CDR3 bases: TGTGCCATCAGCGGGACAGGGAAAGGCTACACCTTC. Translated: CAISGTGKGYTF.

This clone has only one observation. The rearrangement links TRBV4-1 to TRBJ1-2; TRBD1 matches at 8 bases. Per germline, CDR1 MGHRA and CDR2 YSYEKL. After removal of 4 bases from V and 7 bases from J, the junction contained 14 bases not matched to a gene. The CDR3 is 16 residues long. Here the CDR3 reads CASSRGQASRIGGYTF. CDR3 nucleotides: TGCGCCAGCAGCCGGGGACAGGCCTCCCGAATTGGTGGCTACACCTTC.

This clone was detected once. The chain carries TRBV7-9 and TRBJ2-5; possible D gene TRBD2, 6 bases. Germline V gene data show CDR1 as SEHNR and CDR2 as FQNEAQ (reference sequence). There are 15 residues in the CDR3. V dropped 2 bases and J dropped 5 bases, with 15 bases sitting between them. CDR3 loop: CASSLLAGLGETQYF. CDR3 DNA sequence: TGTGCCAGCAGCTTACTTGCGGGGTTAGGGGAGACCCAGTACTTC.

The chain has TRBV7-2 and TRBJ1-2; the D gene is possibly TRBD1 (5 bases). V was trimmed by 0 bases and J by 0 bases, leaving 8 bases between them. The length of the CDR3 is 15 residues. Germline values: CDR1 SGHTA, CDR2 FQGNSA. CDR3 in amino acids: CASSLALTANYGYTF. The DNA of the CDR3 is TGTGCCAGCAGCTTAGCGCTGACAGCTAACTATGGCTACACCTTC.

The CDR3 region is CASSLPSSPGGYTF. The CDR3 DNA is TGTGCCAGCAGCCTCCCTAGCTCCCCAGGTGGCTACACCTTC. V and J are TRBV2 and TRBJ1-2, with unresolved D. Germline V gives CDR1 SNHLY, CDR2 FYNNEI. Trimming cost V 6 bases and J 7 bases, with 18 bases left between them. The CDR3 loop spans 14 amino acids.

This rearrangement joins TRBV6-2 or TRBV6-3 to TRBJ2-7; no clear D gene. CDR3 length: 15 amino acids. The V end was cut by 5 bases, the J end by 3 bases, with 17 bases between. Germline V gene data show CDR1 as MNHEY and CDR2 as SVGEGT. The CDR3 DNA reads as TGTGCCAGCAGTCCGCAGAACTCCCTTAACTACGAGCAGTACTTC. Residues: CASSPQNSLNYEQYF.

As DNA, the CDR3 is TGTGCCAGTAGTCCCATAGCGGGGGCGCACAATGAGCAGTTCTTC. It encodes CASSPIAGAHNEQFF. The chain recombines TRBV19 with TRBJ2-1, with 9 bases matching TRBD2. J gave up 5 bases and V 5 bases, and 7 bases lay outside the gene matches. The CDR3 sequence is 15 residues long. The V gene's germline CDR1 is LNHDA and CDR2 SQIVND (reference sequence).